This TCR beta chain was retrieved from a study of OX40 agonist ivuxolimab in advanced cancers. Overall study findings and caveats: Circulating CD4+ and CD8+ T cells showed clonal expansion by week 6 at 0.1 to 3.0 mg/kg.

Repertoires were generated with immunoSEQ multiplex PCR, while TCRdb's copy carries only in-frame clones and drops some. The data hold more than 80,000 clones, with roughly 94% observed a single time. Peripheral blood came from all dose cohorts at three timepoints. Germline values: CDR1 SGHDT, CDR2 YYEEEE. With 2 bases removed from V and 0 bases from J, the gap between germline ends came to 2 bases. The CDR3 totals 12 residues. In regard to this clone: The antigen is not known.

J is TRBJ1-1 and V is TRBV5-6; D gene uncertain. The TCR was taken from an adult with an advanced solid tumor such as melanoma, head and neck, liver or kidney cancer. Source: CD4+ or CD8+ T cells sorted from blood, taken in a trial of the OX40 agonist ivuxolimab. The CDR3 coding sequence is TGTGCCAGCAGCTTTTTGAACACTGAAGCTTTCTTT. This codes for CASSFLNTEAFF.